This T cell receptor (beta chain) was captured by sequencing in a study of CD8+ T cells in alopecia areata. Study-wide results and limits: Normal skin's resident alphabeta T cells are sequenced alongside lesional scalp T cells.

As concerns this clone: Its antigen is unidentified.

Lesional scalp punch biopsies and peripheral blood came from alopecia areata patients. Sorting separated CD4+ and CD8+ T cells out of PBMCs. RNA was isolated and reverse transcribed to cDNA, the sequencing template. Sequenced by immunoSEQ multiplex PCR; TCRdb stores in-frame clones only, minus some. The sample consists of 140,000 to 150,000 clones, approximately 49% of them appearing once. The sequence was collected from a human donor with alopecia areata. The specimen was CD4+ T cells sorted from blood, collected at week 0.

CDR3: CASSFTGRGDTEAFF. The CDR3 DNA is TGCGCCAGCAGCTTTACAGGGCGTGGGGACACTGAAGCTTTCTTT. V gene TRBV5-1 combines with J gene TRBJ1-1, with D possibly matching TRBD1 (6 bases). V lost 2 bases, J lost 3 bases, and 14 bases lay in between. CDR1 is SGHRS, CDR2 YFSETQ, per germline. The CDR3 length is 15 residues.